The clone carrying this T cell receptor beta chain was counted a single time. Its target is not known. The source of the sample is a study of T cells in tumors after PD-1 blockade. Study information: Treatment was either pembrolizumab 200 mg every 3 weeks or cemiplimab 350 mg every 2 weeks. Some patients also took daily vismodegib 150 mg during anti-PD-1 treatment. Peripheral blood samples averaged roughly 40,000 unique clonotypes and 95,000 to 120,000 templates. Study-wide results and limits: About 41% of tumor TCR clonotypes were also found in blood.

There are 16 residues in the CDR3. Germline CDR1 reads GTSNPN; CDR2 reads SVGIG (reference sequence). Trimming stripped 1 base from V and 0 bases from J, with 13 bases between. Method: immunoSEQ multiplex PCR; TCRdb's copy keeps in-frame clones and lacks some. The data hold about 20,000 clones, with around 78% observed a single time. This specimen was PBMCs, taken before anti-PD-1 treatment. The sequence derives from a human donor with basal cell carcinoma. V and J are TRBV30 and TRBJ1-3; TRBD1 is a possible D gene (5 bases). The CDR3 reads CAWSGNYRSSGNTIYF. The CDR3 nucleotides are TGTGCCTGGAGTGGGAATTACAGGAGCTCTGGAAACACCATATATTTT.